These T cell receptor beta chains were read from a single sample in a study of cytomegalovirus exposure and HLA in healthy donors. This table comes from immunoSEQ multiplex PCR, and its TCRdb copy is limited to in-frame clones, with some not included. The sample has about 160,000 clones; 80% are singletons. The specimen sequenced was PBMCs. Receptor source: a male donor in good health and CMV-seropositive. The CDR3 runs from the conserved cysteine through the conserved F or W. Fields, in order: clone size, J gene, V gene, D gene, CDR3 DNA, CDR3 protein. A D gene is named only where the DNA matches it firmly. Rows may omit the clone size; those that give it use once, few, many or a size class.

>.|TRBJ2-7|TRBV6-4|TRBD2
TGTGCCAGCAGCCTACGGGAGCGGGAGAAGTACGAGCAGTACTTC
CASSLREREKYEQYF
>few|TRBJ2-7|TRBV5-4|.
TGTGCCAGCAGCTTGGGCCCTCAGGGAACCTACGAGCAGTACTTC
CASSLGPQGTYEQYF
>.|TRBJ1-1|TRBV27|.
TGTGCCAGCAGTTTGTTGCGGAACACTGAAGCTTTCTTT
CASSLLRNTEAFF
>.|TRBJ1-1|TRBV4-1|.
TGCGCCAGCAGCCAAGGGGCAGGAATCGAAGCTTTCTTT
CASSQGAGIEAFF
>few|TRBJ2-7|TRBV6-5|.
TGTGCCAGCAGTTACGGGACAACCTACGAGCAGTACTTC
CASSYGTTYEQYF
>.|TRBJ1-1|TRBV6-5|.
TGTGCCAGCGGCAACAACGGAGGGACTGAAGCTTTCTTT
CASGNNGGTEAFF
>.|TRBJ1-1|TRBV5-6|.
TGTGCCAGCAGCCCCCTAGGGCAGGGCGACACTGAAGCTTTCTTT
CASSPLGQGDTEAFF
>.|TRBJ2-7|TRBV29-1|.
TGCAGCGTTGACAGGGGATCCTACGAGCAGTACTTC
CSVDRGSYEQYF
>few|TRBJ1-5|TRBV7-9|.
TGTTCCAGCAGCCGGGGGGCAGGGAGGGTAAATCAGCCCCAGCATTTT
CSSSRGAGRVNQPQHF
>.|TRBJ1-2|TRBV6-1|TRBD1
TGTGCCAGCAGGAACAGGGGGCCTGGCTATGGCTACACCTTC
CASRNRGPGYGYTF
>.|TRBJ2-7|TRBV4-2|TRBD2
TGTGCCAGCAGCCCACTAGCGGGAAAGTACGAGCAGTACTTC
CASSPLAGKYEQYF
>.|TRBJ1-1|TRBV18|.
TGTGCCAGCTCACCAGGGGGGTCTGAAGCTTTCTTT
CASSPGGSEAFF
>.|TRBJ2-5|TRBV29-1|.
TGCAGCGTTTTAAAGGACTACCCGGAGACCCAGTACTTC
CSVLKDYPETQYF
>once|TRBJ2-7|TRBV7-9|TRBD1
TGTGCCAGCAGTAGGGGGCCCTACGAGCAGTACTTC
CASSRGPYEQYF
>.|TRBJ2-6|TRBV21-1|.
TGTGCCGTTGGGGACAGGGATATCGGGGCCAACGTCCTGACTTTC
CAVGDRDIGANVLTF
>.|TRBJ2-1|TRBV4-1|.
TGCGCCAGCAGTTCCCGGGACTTTGGTGAGCAGTTCTTC
CASSSRDFGEQFF
>.|TRBJ2-5|TRBV7-3|.
TGTGCCAGCAGCTTAAAGGAGCCCAGACAAGAGACCCAGTACTTC
CASSLKEPRQETQYF
>.|TRBJ2-1|TRBV18|TRBD2
TGTGCCAGCTCACCACGACTAGCGGGAGGGGGTTACAATGAGCAGTTCTTC
CASSPRLAGGGYNEQFF